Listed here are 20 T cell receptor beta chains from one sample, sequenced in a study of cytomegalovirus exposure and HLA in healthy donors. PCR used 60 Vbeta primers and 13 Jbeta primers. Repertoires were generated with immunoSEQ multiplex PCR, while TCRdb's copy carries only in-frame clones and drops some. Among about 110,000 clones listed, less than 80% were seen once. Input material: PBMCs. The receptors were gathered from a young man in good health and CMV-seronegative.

CDR3 loop: CASSAPPPGTFQETQYF. The CDR3 DNA follows: TGTGCCAGCAGTGCACCTCCCCCGGGAACCTTCCAAGAGACCCAGTACTTC. The rearrangement uses TRBV6-1 and TRBJ2-5, with a tentative D call TRBD2 (5 bases). V was clipped by 4 bases and J by 1 base, with 19 bases between them. The CDR3 has 17 residues. Germline lookup yields CDR1 MNHNS and CDR2 SASEGT.

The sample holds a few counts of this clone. CDR3 nucleotide sequence: TGCGCCAGCAGTGAGAACACGGGTCAGCCCCAGCATTTT. Its protein is CASSENTGQPQHF. V is TRBV10-2 and J is TRBJ1-5, with D unclear. Deletions cut 2 bases from V and 6 bases from J, with 8 bases between. Germline V gene sequence: CDR1 WSHSY, CDR2 SAAADI. CDR3 length equals 13 residues.

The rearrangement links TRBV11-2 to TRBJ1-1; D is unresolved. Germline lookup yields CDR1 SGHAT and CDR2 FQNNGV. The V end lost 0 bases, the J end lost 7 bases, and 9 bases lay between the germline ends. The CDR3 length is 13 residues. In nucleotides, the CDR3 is TGTGCCAGCAGCTTAGATTGGGCAGTTGAAGCTTTCTTT. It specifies CASSLDWAVEAFF.

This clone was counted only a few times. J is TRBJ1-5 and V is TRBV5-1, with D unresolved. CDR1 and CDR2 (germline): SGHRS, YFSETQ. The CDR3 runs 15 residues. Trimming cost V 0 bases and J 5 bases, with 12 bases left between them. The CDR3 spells CASSLGTALDQPQHF. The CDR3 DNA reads TGCGCCAGCAGCTTGGGCACAGCCCTCGATCAGCCCCAGCATTTT.

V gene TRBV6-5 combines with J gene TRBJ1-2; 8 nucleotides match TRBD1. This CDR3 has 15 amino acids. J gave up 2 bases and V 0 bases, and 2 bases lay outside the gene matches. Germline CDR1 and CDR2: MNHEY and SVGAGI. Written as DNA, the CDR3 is TGTGCCAGCAGTTACTCGGACAGGGCCAACTATGGCTACACCTTC. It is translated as CASSYSDRANYGYTF.

CDR3 region: CASSPEVRYEQYF. CDR3 sequence (DNA): TGTGCCAGCTCACCGGAGGTCCGCTACGAGCAGTACTTC. The rearrangement uses TRBV18 and TRBJ2-7; tentative D call: TRBD2 (5 bases). CDR1 is KGHSH, CDR2 LQKENI, per germline. The germline V and J ends were trimmed by 3 bases and 3 bases, with 9 bases remaining between them. The CDR3 loop spans 13 amino acids. Variable domain in full (rest from reference TRBV18 and TRBJ2-7): NAGVMQNPRHLVRRRGQEARLRCSPMKGHSHVYWYRQLPEEGLKFMVYLQKENIIDESGMPKERFSAEFPKEGPSILRIQQVVRGDSAAYFCASSPEVRYEQYFGPGTRLTVT.

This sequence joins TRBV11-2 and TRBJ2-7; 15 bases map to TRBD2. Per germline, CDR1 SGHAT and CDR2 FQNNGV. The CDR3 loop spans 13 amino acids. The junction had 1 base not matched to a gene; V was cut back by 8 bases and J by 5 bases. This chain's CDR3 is CASGLAGGNEQYF. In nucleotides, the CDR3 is TGTGCCAGCGGACTAGCGGGAGGGAACGAGCAGTACTTC.

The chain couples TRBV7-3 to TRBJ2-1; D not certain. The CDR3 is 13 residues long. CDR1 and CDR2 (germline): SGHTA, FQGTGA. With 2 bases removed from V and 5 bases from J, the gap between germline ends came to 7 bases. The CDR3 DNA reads TGTGCCAGCAGCTTATCGCGAAACAATGAGCAGTTCTTC. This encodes CASSLSRNNEQFF.

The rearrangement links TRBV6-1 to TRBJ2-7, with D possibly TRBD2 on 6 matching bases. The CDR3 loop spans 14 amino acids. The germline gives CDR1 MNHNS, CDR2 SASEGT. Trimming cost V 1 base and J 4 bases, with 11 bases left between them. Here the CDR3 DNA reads TGTGCCAGCAGTGAAGTGGGGGGTCGGTACGAGCAGTACTTC. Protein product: CASSEVGGRYEQYF.

This CDR3 reads CASSKSDTEAFF. The CDR3 DNA reads as TGTGCCAGCAGTAAAAGCGACACTGAAGCTTTCTTT. The J gene is TRBJ1-1, the V gene TRBV6-5, with unresolved D. Between the trimmed V and J ends, which lost 5 bases and 3 bases, there was a span of 7 bases. The CDR3 sequence is 12 residues long. CDR1 and CDR2 (germline): MNHEY, SVGAGI.

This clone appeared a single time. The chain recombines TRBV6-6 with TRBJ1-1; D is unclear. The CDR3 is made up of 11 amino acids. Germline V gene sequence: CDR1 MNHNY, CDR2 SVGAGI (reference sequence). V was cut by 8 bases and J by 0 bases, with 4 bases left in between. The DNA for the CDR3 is TGTGCCAGCGTAGTGAACACTGAAGCTTTCTTT. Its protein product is CASVVNTEAFF.

For the CDR3, the DNA is TGTGCCAGCAGTCCGGACAGGTTTTCCTCACCCCTCCACTTT. The encoded protein is CASSPDRFSSPLHF. This chain uses TRBV28 with TRBJ1-6; 7 bases agree with TRBD1. Germline V lookup: CDR1 MDHEN, CDR2 SYDVKM. Trimming removed 5 bases from V and 10 bases from J; junction bases left unmatched: 8. The CDR3 length is 14 residues.

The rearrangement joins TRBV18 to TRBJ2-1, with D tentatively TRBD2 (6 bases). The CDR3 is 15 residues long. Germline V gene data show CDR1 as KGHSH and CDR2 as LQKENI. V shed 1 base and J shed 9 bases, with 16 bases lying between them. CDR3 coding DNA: TGTGCCAGCTCACCACGAACTAGCATAGGAATTGAGCAGTTCTTC. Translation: CASSPRTSIGIEQFF.

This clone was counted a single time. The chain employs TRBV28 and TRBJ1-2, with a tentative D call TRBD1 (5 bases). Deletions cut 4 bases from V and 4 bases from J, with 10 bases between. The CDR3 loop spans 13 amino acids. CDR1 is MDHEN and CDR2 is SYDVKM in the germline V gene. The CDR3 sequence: CASSSDRPYGYTF. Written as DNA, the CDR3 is TGTGCCAGCAGTTCCGACAGACCCTATGGCTACACCTTC.

The CDR3 DNA sequence: TGTGCCAGTAGCCAGGGACAGGGAGAGACAGATACGCAGTATTTT. Amino acid sequence: CASSQGQGETDTQYF. The chain combines TRBV19 with TRBJ2-3, with 9 bases lining up with TRBD1. The CDR3 spans 15 residues. The germline V gene encodes CDR1 LNHDA and CDR2 SQIVND (reference sequence). V trimming: 6 bases; J trimming: 3 bases; junction bases outside the gene matches: 7.

The chain's CDR3 is CASSFTTGTGGYGYTF. In nucleotides, the CDR3 is TGTGCCAGCAGCTTTACCACCGGGACAGGGGGCTATGGCTACACCTTC. This chain links TRBV11-1 with TRBJ1-2; TRBD1 matches 11 bases. The CDR3 spans 16 residues. J gave up 4 bases and V 3 bases, and 7 bases lay outside the gene matches. The V gene's germline CDR1 is SGHAT and CDR2 FQDESV (reference sequence).

The chain's CDR3 is CASSENLGVATNEKLFF. The DNA for the CDR3 is TGTGCCAGCAGTGAGAATCTCGGGGTTGCAACTAATGAAAAACTGTTTTTT. This chain links TRBV2 with TRBJ1-4; no clear D. V lost 3 bases to trimming and J lost 0 bases, with 14 bases between them. CDR1 is SNHLY, CDR2 FYNNEI, per germline. The CDR3 is made up of 17 amino acids.

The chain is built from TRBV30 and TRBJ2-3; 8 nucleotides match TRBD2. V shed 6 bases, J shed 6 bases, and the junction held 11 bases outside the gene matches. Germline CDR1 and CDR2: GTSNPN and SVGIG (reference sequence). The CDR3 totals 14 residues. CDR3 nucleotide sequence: TGTGCCTGCGAAAGAGCGGGGGACCGGGATACGCAGTATTTT. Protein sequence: CACERAGDRDTQYF.

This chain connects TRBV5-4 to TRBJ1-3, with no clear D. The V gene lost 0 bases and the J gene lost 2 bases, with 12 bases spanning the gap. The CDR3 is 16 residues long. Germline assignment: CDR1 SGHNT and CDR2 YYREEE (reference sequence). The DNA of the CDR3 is TGTGCCAGCAGCTTGGGAGGCAGCGATACTGGAAACACCATATATTTT. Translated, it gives CASSLGGSDTGNTIYF. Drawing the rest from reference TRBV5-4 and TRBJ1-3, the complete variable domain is ETGVTQSPTHLIKTRGQQVTLRCSSQSGHNTVSWYQQALGQGPQFIFQYYREEENGRGNFPPRFSGLQFPNYSSELNVNALELDDSALYLCASSLGGSDTGNTIYFGEGSWLTVV.

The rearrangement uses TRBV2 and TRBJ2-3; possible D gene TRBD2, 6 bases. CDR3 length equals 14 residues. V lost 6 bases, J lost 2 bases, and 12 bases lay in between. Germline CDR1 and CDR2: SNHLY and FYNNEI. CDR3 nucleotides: TGTGCCAGCAGGGGCGGGGACTTCACAGATACGCAGTATTTT. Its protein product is CASRGGDFTDTQYF.